A selection of T cell receptor beta chains follows, all from one sample in a study of T cell repertoires in cytomegalovirus infection. From the reads, TCRdb called clonotypes with MiXCR, one entry per CDR3 protein. The table lists approximately 730,000 distinct CDR3 sequences, 25% to 30% of them singletons. Their target antigens are unknown. The sequencing here drew on cultured CD8+ T cells from PBMCs, taken from culture after CMV antigen stimulation. The receptors originated from a human donor in good health (CMV status not recorded). Some clones in this sample may be carry-over from other donors' samples. Both conserved end residues are part of each CDR3. Fields, in order: J gene, clone size, D gene, V gene, CDR3 DNA, CDR3 protein. A D gene is named only where the DNA matches it firmly. Not all rows give a size; the values are once, few, many and, for expanded clones, a class.

>TRBJ1-1|-|-|TRBV23-1
TGCGCCAGCAGTCAATCGAAGCCTCCGAGGGACACTAAAGCTTTCTTT
CASSQSKPPRDTKAFF
>TRBJ1-2|-|-|TRBV13
TGTGCCAGCAGCTTAGCGGAGAATGGCTACACCTTC
CASSLAENGYTF
>TRBJ1-2|-|TRBD1|TRBV27
TGTGCCAGCAGTCTAGGGGGACAGCCCACTAACTATGGCTACACCTTC
CASSLGGQPTNYGYTF
>TRBJ2-1|-|-|TRBV14
TGTGCCAGCAGCCCCCCAGCAGGGGTTAATGAGCAGTTCTTC
CASSPPAGVNEQFF
>TRBJ2-2|few|-|TRBV6-5
TGTGCCAGCAGTTTACTGGAGGGGACCGGGGAGCTGTTTTTT
CASSLLEGTGELFF
>TRBJ2-2|many|-|TRBV7-2
TGTGCCAGCAACAGCGGTGGCGGGGAGCTGTTTTTT
CASNSGGGELFF
>TRBJ2-7|few|-|TRBV12-3/TRBV12-4
TGTGCCAGCAGTTTGTCCAGAACTTTCGAGGAGCAGTACTTC
CASSLSRTFEEQYF
>TRBJ1-3|-|-|TRBV15
TGTGCCACCAGCAGCAGGGCGAGCTCTGGAAACACCATATATTTT
CATSSRASSGNTIYF
>TRBJ2-1|few|TRBD1|TRBV19
TGTGCCAGTAGTACCGAGGGGACAGGGTACAATGAGCAGTTCTTC
CASSTEGTGYNEQFF
>TRBJ1-2|few|-|TRBV10-2
TGCGCCAGCAGTGAGGGCTTTGAGGGTTATGTCTATGGCTACACCTTC
CASSEGFEGYVYGYTF
>TRBJ1-1|-|-|TRBV7-8
TGTGCCAGCAGCTTCCTCCGCCGGGATACTGAAGCTTTCTTT
CASSFLRRDTEAFF
>TRBJ2-5|-|-|TRBV27
TGTGCCAGCAGTTCGGCCAACTGGCTGGAGACCCAGTACTTC
CASSSANWLETQYF
>TRBJ2-3|-|-|TRBV27
TGTGCCAGCAGTCCCCCAGGCAGGGGCAGGACAGATACGCAGTATTTT
CASSPPGRGRTDTQYF
>TRBJ1-5|few|TRBD1|TRBV6-6
TGTGCCAGCAGGAGTCCCGGGACAGCAAAACAGCCCCAGCATTTT
CASRSPGTAKQPQHF
>TRBJ1-4|many|-|TRBV28
TGTGCCAGCAGTTTCGGGAGCGCTGTCGAAAAACTGTTTTTT
CASSFGSAVEKLFF
>TRBJ2-1|many|TRBD2|TRBV7-6
TGTGCCAGCAGCCGTCCTCGTACTAGCGGGGGGGCCCTTGAGCAGTTCTTC
CASSRPRTSGGALEQFF
>TRBJ2-1|few|-|TRBV7-9
TGTGCCAGCAGCTCGGACTTAAGTATAGGCCATGAGCAGTTCTTC
CASSSDLSIGHEQFF
>TRBJ2-5|few|TRBD2|TRBV7-9
TGTGCCAGCAGCCCGCCGGGACTAGCGGGGGACCGGGGAGAGACCCAGTACTTC
CASSPPGLAGDRGETQYF
>TRBJ1-2|-|-|TRBV7-8
TGTGCCAGCAGCTCCTTAGCCCATGGCTACACCTTC
CASSSLAHGYTF
>TRBJ2-7|few|-|TRBV12-3/TRBV12-4
TGTGCCAGCAGTGGGAGGGGGGTAGCCTACGAGCAGTACTTC
CASSGRGVAYEQYF
>TRBJ1-1|few|-|TRBV6-5
TGTGCCAGCAGTCTACAGACATCGAGGAACACTGAAGCTTTCTTT
CASSLQTSRNTEAFF
>TRBJ2-2|many|-|TRBV12-3/TRBV12-4
TGTGCCAGCAGTTTAGTCCCTGGGACCGGGGAGCTGTTTTTT
CASSLVPGTGELFF
>TRBJ1-5|-|-|TRBV6-1
TGTGCCAGCAGTGAAGCGGGCCTCAGGAATCAGCCCCAGCATTTT
CASSEAGLRNQPQHF
>TRBJ2-1|-|-|TRBV6-1
TGTGCCAGCAGTGTTAGGAGCAATGAGCAGTTCTTC
CASSVRSNEQFF
>TRBJ2-7|few|TRBD1|TRBV7-6
TGTGCCAGCAGCCTTCGACAGGGGGCGGGTGAGCAGTACTTC
CASSLRQGAGEQYF
>TRBJ2-5|many|-|TRBV13
TGTGCCAGCAGCGCTCGTCGGGGCGCAGAGACCCAGTACTTC
CASSARRGAETQYF